This T cell receptor beta chain was captured in a study of blood T cell repertoires in COVID-19. As for the study in general: Whether acute or convalescent, the COVID-19 samples came from the United States, Italy and Spain.

Looked up from germline, CDR1 is MNHEY and CDR2 is SVGAGI. The ends lost 6 bases at V and 15 bases at J; junction bases unmatched: 14. The CDR3 is made up of 13 amino acids. This table comes from immunoSEQ multiplex PCR, and its TCRdb copy is limited to in-frame clones, with some not included. The sample includes just under 50,000 clones, roughly 78% of them seen just once. The chain couples TRBV6-5 to TRBJ1-5, with 7 bases matching TRBD1. Sequenced: peripheral blood. The TCR comes from a man between 65 and 85 years old with acute or convalescent COVID-19. The CDR3 region is CASRRGTANLLHF. CDR3 sequence (DNA): TGTGCCAGCAGACGCGGGACAGCTAACCTCCTGCATTTT.